Below are 7 T cell receptor beta chains sequenced from a single sample in a study of OX40 agonist ivuxolimab in advanced cancers. Generated by immunoSEQ multiplex PCR, the TCRdb table keeps only in-frame clones and is missing some. The sample holds about 65,000 clones, around 90% seen once. The source was CD4+ or CD8+ T cells sorted from blood, collected in a trial of the OX40 agonist ivuxolimab. Receptor source: an adult with an advanced solid tumor such as melanoma, head and neck, liver or kidney cancer.

This clone was detected only once. This chain links TRBV7-9 with TRBJ2-2, with TRBD2 identical over 9 bases. CDR1 SEHNR and CDR2 FQNEAQ come from the germline V gene (reference sequence). Trimming at V came to 11 bases and at J to 5 bases, leaving 9 bases not matched to a gene. CDR3 length equals 14 residues. DNA for the CDR3: TGTGCCGCGGGAGGGACTAAGGATACCGGGGAGCTGTTTTTT. The encoded protein is CAAGGTKDTGELFF.

This clone was detected once. The chain links TRBV19 to TRBJ2-5; 9 nucleotides match TRBD1. V lost 4 bases to trimming and J lost 3 bases; unmatched junction nucleotides: 6. There are 15 residues in the CDR3. From germline, CDR1 is LNHDA and CDR2 SQIVND (reference sequence). This chain's CDR3 is CASSKGGQGKETQYF. The CDR3 DNA sequence: TGTGCCAGTAGTAAGGGCGGACAGGGGAAAGAGACCCAGTACTTC.

The rearrangement links TRBV19 to TRBJ2-7; D unresolved. The CDR3 is made up of 13 amino acids. Per germline, CDR1 LNHDA and CDR2 SQIVND (reference sequence). Trimming shortened V by 8 bases and J by 6 bases, and 17 bases separated the two germline ends. CDR3 nucleotides: TGTGCCAGTTCGGAGACCCGAGTAAGCGAGCAGTACTTC. Translation: CASSETRVSEQYF.

This clone was found once. The chain uses TRBV5-6 and TRBJ2-1, with 8 bases lining up with TRBD2. CDR3 length equals 19 residues. Germline V CDR1 and CDR2: SGHDT, YYEEEE. Unmatched junction bases numbered 15, after V lost 4 bases and J lost 0 bases. This CDR3 is CASSPRGSGVFSSYNEQFF. The CDR3 DNA sequence: TGTGCCAGCAGCCCCCGGGGTAGCGGGGTCTTTAGCTCCTACAATGAGCAGTTCTTC. The entire variable domain, with the rest obtained from reference TRBV5-6 and TRBJ2-1, is as follows: DAGVTQSPTHLIKTRGQQVTLRCSPKSGHDTVSWYQQALGQGPQFIFQYYEEEERQRGNFPDRFSGHQFPNYSSELNVNALLLGDSALYLCASSPRGSGVFSSYNEQFFGPGTRLTVL.

The gene calls are TRBV2 and TRBJ1-1; D is ambiguous. From germline, CDR1 is SNHLY and CDR2 FYNNEI. Between the trimmed V and J ends, which lost 4 bases and 7 bases, there was a span of 10 bases. This CDR3 comprises 12 residues. CDR3 in amino acids: CASSGDSFEAFF. CDR3 DNA sequence: TGTGCCAGCAGTGGGGATTCATTTGAAGCTTTCTTT.

This chain uses TRBV9 with TRBJ1-1; maybe TRBD1 (5 bases). This CDR3 region has 13 residues. Germline lookup yields CDR1 SGDLS and CDR2 YYNGEE. Trimming cost V 0 bases and J 7 bases, with 10 bases left between them. As DNA, the CDR3 is TGTGCCAGCAGCGTAGCACACGACAGTGAAGCTTTCTTT. Translated: CASSVAHDSEAFF.

The CDR3 loop is CASSFGLWSNQPQHF. CDR3 DNA sequence: TGTGCCAGCAGCTTCGGATTGTGGAGCAATCAGCCCCAGCATTTT. The genes are TRBV7-3 and TRBJ1-5, with D hard to call. With 3 bases removed from V and 1 base from J, the gap between germline ends came to 10 bases. The CDR3 spans 15 residues. Germline V gene lookup returns CDR1 SGHTA and CDR2 FQGTGA.